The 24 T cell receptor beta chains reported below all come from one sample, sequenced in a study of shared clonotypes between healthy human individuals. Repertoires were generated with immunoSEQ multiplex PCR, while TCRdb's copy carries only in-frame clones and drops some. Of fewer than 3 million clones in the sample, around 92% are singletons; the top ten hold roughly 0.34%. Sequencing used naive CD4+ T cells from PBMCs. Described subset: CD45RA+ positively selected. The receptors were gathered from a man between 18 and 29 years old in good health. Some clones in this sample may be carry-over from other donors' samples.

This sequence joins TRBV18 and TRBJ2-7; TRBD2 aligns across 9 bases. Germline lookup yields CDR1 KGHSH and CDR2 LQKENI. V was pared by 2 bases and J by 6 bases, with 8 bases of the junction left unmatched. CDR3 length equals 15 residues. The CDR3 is CASSPSLAGWSEQYF. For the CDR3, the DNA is TGTGCCAGCTCACCATCCCTAGCGGGATGGTCCGAGCAGTACTTC.

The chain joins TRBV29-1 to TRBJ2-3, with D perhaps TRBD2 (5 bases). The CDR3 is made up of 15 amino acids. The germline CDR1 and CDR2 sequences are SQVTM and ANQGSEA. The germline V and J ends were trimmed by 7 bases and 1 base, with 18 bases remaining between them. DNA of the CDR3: TGCAGCGCTGAGGGCGGTAGCAGAGGCACAGATACGCAGTATTTT. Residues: CSAEGGSRGTDTQYF.

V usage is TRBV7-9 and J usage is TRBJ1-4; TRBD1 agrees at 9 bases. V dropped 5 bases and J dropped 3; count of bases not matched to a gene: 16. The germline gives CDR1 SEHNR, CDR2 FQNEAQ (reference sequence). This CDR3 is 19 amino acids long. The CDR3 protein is CASSPNSGTGWGANEKLFF. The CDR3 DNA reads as TGTGCCAGCAGCCCAAACTCCGGGACAGGGTGGGGTGCTAATGAAAAACTGTTTTTT.

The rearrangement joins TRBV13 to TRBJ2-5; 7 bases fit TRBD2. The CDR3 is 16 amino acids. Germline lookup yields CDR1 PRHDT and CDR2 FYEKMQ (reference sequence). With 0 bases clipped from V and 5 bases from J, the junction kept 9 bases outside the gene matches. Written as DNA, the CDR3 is TGTGCCAGCAGCTTAGGGCTAGCGGCCCCCGGGGAGACCCAGTACTTC. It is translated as CASSLGLAAPGETQYF.

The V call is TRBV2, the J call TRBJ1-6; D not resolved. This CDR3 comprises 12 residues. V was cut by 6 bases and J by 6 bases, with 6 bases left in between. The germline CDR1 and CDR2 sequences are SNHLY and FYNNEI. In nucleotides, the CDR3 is TGTGCCAGCAGCGCTCTTAATTCACCCCTCCACTTT. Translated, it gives CASSALNSPLHF.

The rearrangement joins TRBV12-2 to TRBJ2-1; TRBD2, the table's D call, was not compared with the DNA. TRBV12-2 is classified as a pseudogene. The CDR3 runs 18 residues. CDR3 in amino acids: CASRRTSGRTSSYNEQFF. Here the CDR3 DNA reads TGTGCAAGTCGCCGTACTAGCGGGAGGACAAGCTCCTACAATGAGCAGTTCTTC.

Written as DNA, the CDR3 is TGTGCCAGCAGCGGGCCGGGAAGCTACTACGAGCAGTACTTC. As protein: CASSGPGSYYEQYF. V is TRBV28 and J is TRBJ2-7; perhaps TRBD2 as D (5 bases). V gave up 6 bases and J gave up 3 bases, with 15 bases separating them. Per germline, CDR1 MDHEN and CDR2 SYDVKM. CDR3 length equals 14 residues. Variable domain in full (rest from reference TRBV28 and TRBJ2-7): DVKVTQSSRYLVKRTGEKVFLECVQDMDHENMFWYRQDPGLGLRLIYFSYDVKMKEKGDIPEGYSVSREKKERFSLILESASTNQTSMYLCASSGPGSYYEQYFGPGTRLTVT.

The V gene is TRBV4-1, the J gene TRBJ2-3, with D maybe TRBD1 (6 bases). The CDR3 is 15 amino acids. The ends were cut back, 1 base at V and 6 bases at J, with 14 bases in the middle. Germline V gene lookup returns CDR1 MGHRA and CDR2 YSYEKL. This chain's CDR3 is CASSQVGHIPDTQYF. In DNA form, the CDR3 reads TGCGCCAGCAGCCAAGTGGGACACATCCCTGATACGCAGTATTTT.

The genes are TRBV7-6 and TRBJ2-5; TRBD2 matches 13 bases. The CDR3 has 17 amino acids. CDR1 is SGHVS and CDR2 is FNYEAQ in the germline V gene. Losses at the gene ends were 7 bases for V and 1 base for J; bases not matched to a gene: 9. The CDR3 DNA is TGTGCCAGCACTCGGACTAGCGGGAGTGGTTTCCAAGAGACCCAGTACTTC. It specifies CASTRTSGSGFQETQYF.

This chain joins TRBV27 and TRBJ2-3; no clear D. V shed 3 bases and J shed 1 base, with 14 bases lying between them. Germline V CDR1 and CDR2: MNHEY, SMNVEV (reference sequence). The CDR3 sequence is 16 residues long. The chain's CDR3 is CASSLRTPTGTDTQYF. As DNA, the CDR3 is TGTGCCAGCAGTTTGAGGACCCCTACTGGCACAGATACGCAGTATTTT.

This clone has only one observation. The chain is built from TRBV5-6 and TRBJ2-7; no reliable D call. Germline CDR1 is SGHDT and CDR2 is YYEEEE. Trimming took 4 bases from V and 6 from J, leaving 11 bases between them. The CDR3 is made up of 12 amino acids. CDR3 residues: CASSPWRGEQYF. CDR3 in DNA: TGTGCCAGCAGCCCCTGGCGCGGCGAGCAGTACTTC.

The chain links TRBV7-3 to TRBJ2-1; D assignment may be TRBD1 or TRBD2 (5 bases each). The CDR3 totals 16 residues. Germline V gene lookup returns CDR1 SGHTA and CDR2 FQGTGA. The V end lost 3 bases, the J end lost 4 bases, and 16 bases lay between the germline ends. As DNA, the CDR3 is TGTGCCAGCAGCTTCTCCGGGACCTCTTCTTACAATGAGCAGTTCTTC. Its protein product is CASSFSGTSSYNEQFF.

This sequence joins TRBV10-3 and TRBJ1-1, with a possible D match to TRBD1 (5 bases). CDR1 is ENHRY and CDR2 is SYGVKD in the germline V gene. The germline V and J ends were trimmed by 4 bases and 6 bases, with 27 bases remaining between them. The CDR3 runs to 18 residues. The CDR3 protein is CAISVLFFQGREGSEAFF. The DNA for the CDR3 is TGTGCCATCAGTGTTCTGTTTTTCCAGGGCAGGGAGGGGTCTGAAGCTTTCTTT.

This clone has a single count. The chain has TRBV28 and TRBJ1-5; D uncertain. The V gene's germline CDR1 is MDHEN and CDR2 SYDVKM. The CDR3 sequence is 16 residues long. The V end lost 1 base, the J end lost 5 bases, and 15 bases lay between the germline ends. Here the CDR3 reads CASSLYVGMWDQPQHF. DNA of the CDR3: TGTGCCAGCAGTTTATATGTGGGGATGTGGGATCAGCCCCAGCATTTT.

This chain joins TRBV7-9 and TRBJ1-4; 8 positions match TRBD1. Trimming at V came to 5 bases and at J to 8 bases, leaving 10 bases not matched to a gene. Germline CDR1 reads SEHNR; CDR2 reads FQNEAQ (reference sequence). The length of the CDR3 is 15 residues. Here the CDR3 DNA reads TGTGCCAGCAGCAACTACCCAGGGGGCAGGGAAAAACTGTTTTTT. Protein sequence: CASSNYPGGREKLFF. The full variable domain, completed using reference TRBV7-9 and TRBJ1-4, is DTGVSQNPRHKITKRGQNVTFRCDPISEHNRLYWYRQTLGQGPEFLTYFQNEAQLEKSRLLSDRFSAERPKGSFSTLEIQRTEQGDSAMYLCASSNYPGGREKLFFGSGTQLSVL.

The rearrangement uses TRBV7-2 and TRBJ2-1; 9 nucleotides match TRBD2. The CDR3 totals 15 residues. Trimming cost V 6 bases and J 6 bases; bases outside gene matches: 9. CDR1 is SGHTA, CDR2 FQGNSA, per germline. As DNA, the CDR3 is TGTGCCAGCAGATCCGCCGGGACTAGCTTCAATGAGCAGTTCTTC. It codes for CASRSAGTSFNEQFF.

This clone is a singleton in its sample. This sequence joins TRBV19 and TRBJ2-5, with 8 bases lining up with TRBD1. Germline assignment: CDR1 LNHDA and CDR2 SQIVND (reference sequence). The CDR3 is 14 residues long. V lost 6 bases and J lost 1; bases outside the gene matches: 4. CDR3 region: CASSKQGVQETQYF. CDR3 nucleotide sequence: TGTGCCAGTAGCAAACAGGGGGTCCAAGAGACCCAGTACTTC. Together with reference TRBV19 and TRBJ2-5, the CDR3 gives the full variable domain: DGGITQSPKYLFRKEGQNVTLSCEQNLNHDAMYWYRQDPGQGLRLIYYSQIVNDFQKGDIAEGYSVSREKKESFPLTVTSAQKNPTAFYLCASSKQGVQETQYFGPGTRLLVL.

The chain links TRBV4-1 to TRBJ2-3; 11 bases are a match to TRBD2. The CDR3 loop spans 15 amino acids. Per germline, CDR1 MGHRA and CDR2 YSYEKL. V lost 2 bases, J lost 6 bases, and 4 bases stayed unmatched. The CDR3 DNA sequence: TGCGCCAGCAGCCAATTAGCGGGAGGGCCCGATACGCAGTATTTT. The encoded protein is CASSQLAGGPDTQYF.

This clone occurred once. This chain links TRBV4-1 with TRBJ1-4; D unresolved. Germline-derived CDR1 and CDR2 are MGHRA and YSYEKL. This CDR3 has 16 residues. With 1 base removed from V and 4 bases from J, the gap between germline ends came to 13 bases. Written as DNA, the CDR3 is TGCGCCAGCAGCCAAGGCGCTTCAGCCCATAATGAAAAACTGTTTTTT. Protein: CASSQGASAHNEKLFF.

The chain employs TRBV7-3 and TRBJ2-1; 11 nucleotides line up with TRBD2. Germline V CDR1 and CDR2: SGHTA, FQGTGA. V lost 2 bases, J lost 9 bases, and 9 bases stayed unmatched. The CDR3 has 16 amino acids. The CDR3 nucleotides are TGTGCCAGCAGCTTAGGAGGGCTAGCGGGAGGAATTGAGCAGTTCTTC. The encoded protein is CASSLGGLAGGIEQFF.

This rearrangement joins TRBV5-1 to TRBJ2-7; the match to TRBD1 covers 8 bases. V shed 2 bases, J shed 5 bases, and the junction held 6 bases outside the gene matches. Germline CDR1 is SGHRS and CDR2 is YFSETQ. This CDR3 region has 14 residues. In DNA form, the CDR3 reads TGCGCCAGCAGCTTCCCTGACAGGGGCCACGAGCAGTACTTC. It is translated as CASSFPDRGHEQYF. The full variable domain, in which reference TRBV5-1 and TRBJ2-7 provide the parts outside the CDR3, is KAGVTQTPRYLIKTRGQQVTLSCSPISGHRSVSWYQQTPGQGLQFLFEYFSETQRNKGNFPGRFSGRQFSNSRSEMNVSTLELGDSALYLCASSFPDRGHEQYFGPGTRLTVT.

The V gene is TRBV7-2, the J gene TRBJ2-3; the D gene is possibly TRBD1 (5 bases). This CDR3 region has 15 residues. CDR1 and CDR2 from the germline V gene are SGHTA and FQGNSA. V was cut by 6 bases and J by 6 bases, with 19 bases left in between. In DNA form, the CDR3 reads TGTGCCAGCAGTACCCAGGGCCTAGAGCTGGATACGCAGTATTTT. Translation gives CASSTQGLELDTQYF.

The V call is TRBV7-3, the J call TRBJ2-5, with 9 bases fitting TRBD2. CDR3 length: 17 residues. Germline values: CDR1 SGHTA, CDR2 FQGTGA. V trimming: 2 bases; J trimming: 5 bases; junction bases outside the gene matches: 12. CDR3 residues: CASSLWGSGRGVETQYF. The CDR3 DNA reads TGTGCCAGCAGCTTATGGGGTAGCGGGAGAGGTGTGGAGACCCAGTACTTC.

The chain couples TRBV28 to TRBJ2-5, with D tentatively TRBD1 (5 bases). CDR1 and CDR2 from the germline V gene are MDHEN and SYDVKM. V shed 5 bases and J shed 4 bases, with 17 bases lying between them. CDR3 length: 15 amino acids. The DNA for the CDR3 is TGTGCCAGCAGTACTAACCGTCAGGGTAGAGAGACCCAGTACTTC. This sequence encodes CASSTNRQGRETQYF.